These T cell receptor beta chains were read from a single sample in a study of blood T cell repertoires in COVID-19. The assay was immunoSEQ multiplex PCR, and TCRdb's table has in-frame clones only and misses some. The sample includes around 440,000 clones, 70% to 90% of them seen just once. Input material: peripheral blood. Receptors were obtained from a woman between 50 and 59 years old with COVID-19, enrolled during active disease. CDR3s include the opening cysteine and the closing phenylalanine or tryptophan. Fields, in order: D gene, J gene, clone size, V gene, CDR3 DNA, CDR3 protein. The D gene is left open where the match is weak. Rows give clone size only sometimes, using once, few, many, or a class for an expanded clone.

>TRBD1|TRBJ1-2|-|TRBV24-1
TGTGCCACCAGTCGGGACAGAAACTATGGCTACACCTTC
CATSRDRNYGYTF
>TRBD1|TRBJ1-6|-|TRBV3-1/TRBV3-2
TGTGCCAGCAGCCAAGGTTCCGGGACAGTAAATTCACCCCTCCACTTT
CASSQGSGTVNSPLHF
>TRBD1|TRBJ2-7|-|TRBV10-2
TGCGCCAGCCGAGACAGGGGGTCCCCCTACGAGCAGTACTTC
CASRDRGSPYEQYF
>TRBD1|TRBJ1-2|-|TRBV5-1
TGCGCCAGCAGCGCGTCCCGGGACAGTTACGGTGGCTACACCTTC
CASSASRDSYGGYTF
>TRBD1|TRBJ1-2|-|TRBV2
TGTGCCAGCAGTGGGGACAGCGATTTCTATGGCTACACCTTC
CASSGDSDFYGYTF
>TRBD1|TRBJ1-6|once|TRBV28
TGTGCCAGCAGACGGACAGGGAGCAATTCACCCCTCCACTTT
CASRRTGSNSPLHF
>-|TRBJ2-7|-|TRBV19
TGTGCCAGTACCAGCGGCCGGGGTTTTGGCTACGAGCAGTACTTC
CASTSGRGFGYEQYF
>-|TRBJ1-2|-|TRBV12-3/TRBV12-4
TGTGCCAGCAGTTTATCACAGGCATACGGCTACACCTTC
CASSLSQAYGYTF
>TRBD1|TRBJ2-7|-|TRBV19
TGTGCCAGTAGTATCAGGGGGCAAGACGTCGAGCAGTACTTC
CASSIRGQDVEQYF
>TRBD1|TRBJ2-3|-|TRBV30
TGTGCCTGGAGCGATGGCAGGGGGCGGGGCACAGATACGCAGTATTTT
CAWSDGRGRGTDTQYF
>-|TRBJ1-6|many|TRBV9
TGTGCCAGCAGCGCGCAGGCAGGGGTTAGTTCACCCCTCCACTTT
CASSAQAGVSSPLHF
>TRBD1|TRBJ1-5|-|TRBV15
TGTGCCACCAGCAGAGATAAGAGACAGGGGGCGATTCAGCCCCAGCATTTT
CATSRDKRQGAIQPQHF
>-|TRBJ2-7|-|TRBV6-1
TGTGCCAGCAGTGAAACCCTGCGGGGCGAGCAGTACTTC
CASSETLRGEQYF
>-|TRBJ2-7|-|TRBV12-3/TRBV12-4
TGTGCCAGCAGTCTAAGCCCCTACGAGCAGTACTTC
CASSLSPYEQYF